The rows below give T cell receptor beta chains drawn from one sample of a study of neurological immune-mediated disorders. TCRdb reanalysed the 5' RACE reads using MiXCR and keeps one entry per CDR3 protein. The sample shows 65,000 to 85,000 distinct CDR3 sequences, 2.5% to 4% of them seen only once. The material sequenced was PBMCs. Receptor source: a woman aged 45 to 65 with multiple sclerosis. Both conserved end residues are trimmed from each CDR3. Expanded clones get a size class; other rows say once, few or many, or leave the size out.

v_call,j_call,clone_size,cdr3_aa
TRBV20-1,TRBJ2-1,many,SASGQIAYYNEQF
TRBV15,TRBJ2-1,many,ATSREYYNEQF
TRBV7-7,TRBJ2-6,many,ASSGGTGVSNVLT
TRBV12-3/TRBV12-4,TRBJ2-3,many,ASRISGRPRGDTQY
TRBV5-1,TRBJ2-5,many,ASSSTSGAETQY
TRBV20-1,TRBJ1-1,few,SARTRNTEAF
TRBV7-2,TRBJ2-1,many,ASSLDGRPRGKSSYNEQF
TRBV12-3/TRBV12-4,TRBJ2-1,many,ASVGASGRAGNEQF
TRBV4-1,TRBJ1-3,many,ASSQGLAGQGLYSSTIY
TRBV20-1,TRBJ1-1,many,SGGTMKYEAF
TRBV28,TRBJ2-6,many,ASSFSRAGANVLT
TRBV11-2,TRBJ2-7,-,ASSFGLWRYYEQY
TRBV5-6,TRBJ1-1,many,ASSGTGESEAF
TRBV7-9,TRBJ2-5,many,ASSLRGLAGIETQY
TRBV6-5,TRBJ2-3,many,ASTPGGTGTDTQY
TRBV10-3,TRBJ2-7,many,AISEGLAGGPQEQY
TRBV5-1,TRBJ2-1,many,ASSFQTSSYNEQF
TRBV28,TRBJ2-5,many,ASSLTQGRRTWETQY
TRBV9,TRBJ2-1,many,ASSVGGGAYNEQF
TRBV20-1,TRBJ2-7,many,SARDVTSAKYEQY
TRBV28,TRBJ2-7,many,ASSLYRRAGGLSYEQY
TRBV6-2/TRBV6-3,TRBJ1-5,many,ASSYKDSNQPQH
TRBV28,TRBJ2-4,many,ASSPGAEAKNIQY
TRBV6-6,TRBJ2-3,-,ASSYPMIGGGADTQY
TRBV6-2/TRBV6-3,TRBJ2-2,many,ASYGLMNTGELF
TRBV20-1,TRBJ1-6,many,SSYPRDTGRSPLH
TRBV5-6,TRBJ2-1,few,ASSRRHNYNEQF
TRBV6-5,TRBJ1-1,many,ASSRPRQAFSPNTEAF
TRBV27,TRBJ2-7,many,ALGPKGGGSYEQY
TRBV7-2,TRBJ1-2,many,ASSSPPGFYGYT
TRBV12-3/TRBV12-4,TRBJ2-3,many,ASGQRGGSDTQY
TRBV19,TRBJ1-5,-,ASSISRGGRQPQH
TRBV15,TRBJ2-2,many,ATRYRTATGELF
TRBV5-1,TRBJ2-7,many,ASSIRHSYEQY
TRBV20-1,TRBJ2-2,many,SDRATNTGELF
TRBV3-1,TRBJ2-3,many,ASSQDRRSSTDTQY
TRBV12-3/TRBV12-4,TRBJ1-1,many,ASSRMWKNTEAF
TRBV12-3/TRBV12-4,TRBJ2-3,many,ASAGQTQDTQY
TRBV20-1,TRBJ1-4,many,SARAAGGYERELF
TRBV4-2,TRBJ2-7,many,ASSQDRVVSEQY
TRBV4-3,TRBJ2-1,many,ASSQDERGTHGQF
TRBV9,TRBJ2-2,many,ASSVGVAGELF